Given below is one T cell receptor beta chain in context. Its antigen is unknown. The entry originates in a study of CD8 T cells in ankylosing spondylitis. Study-level findings and limits: With a CD8+ phenotype, disease-linked clones were relatively rare in peripheral blood. Earlier studies detected some motif variants in reactive arthritis synovial fluid and blood. Made up of fewer than 10 highly homologous variants, a TCR beta motif appeared characteristic of ankylosing spondylitis blood.

From the 5' RACE reads, TCRdb called clonotypes with MiXCR, one entry per CDR3 protein. Of over 150,000 distinct CDR3 sequences listed, 10% to 15% were seen once; the top ten hold 16%. Sequences were obtained from blood, either unsorted or a sorted T cell fraction (not recorded which). This receptor was taken from a male donor with ankylosing spondylitis or in good health (not recorded which).

The CDR3 region is CASSGGWGEKLFF. The CDR3 region has the DNA TGTGCCAGCAGCGGGGGTTGGGGGGAAAAACTGTTTTTT. The chain links TRBV7-9 to TRBJ1-4, with D tentatively TRBD1 (5 bases). V was cut by 5 bases and J by 8 bases, with 12 bases left in between. This CDR3 has 13 residues. CDR1 and CDR2 from the germline V gene are SEHNR and FQNEAQ (reference sequence).